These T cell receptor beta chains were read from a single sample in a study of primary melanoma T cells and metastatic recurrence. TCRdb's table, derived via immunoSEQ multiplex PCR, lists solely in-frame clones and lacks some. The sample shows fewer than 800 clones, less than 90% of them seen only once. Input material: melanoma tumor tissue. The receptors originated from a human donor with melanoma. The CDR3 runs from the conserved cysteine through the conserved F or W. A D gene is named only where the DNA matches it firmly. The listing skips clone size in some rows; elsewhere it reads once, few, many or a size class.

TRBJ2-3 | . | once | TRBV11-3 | TGTGCCAGCAGCTTAACGGGGCGGGGAAGCACAGATACGCAGTATTTT | CASSLTGRGSTDTQYF
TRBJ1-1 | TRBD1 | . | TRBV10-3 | TGTGCCATCAGTGAGTTAACAGGGGGCAACACTGAAGCTTTCTTT | CAISELTGGNTEAFF
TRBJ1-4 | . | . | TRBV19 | TGTGCCAGTAGTAGGGGGGGGCCGATTGAAAAACTGTTTTTT | CASSRGGPIEKLFF
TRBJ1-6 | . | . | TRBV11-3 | TGTGCCAGCAGCTTAACGCTTGGGGGGCTCGGCAATTCACCCCTCCACTTT | CASSLTLGGLGNSPLHF
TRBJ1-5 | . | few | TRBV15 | TGTGCCACCAGCAGAGATCGGAATCTGGATCAGCCCCAGCATTTT | CATSRDRNLDQPQHF
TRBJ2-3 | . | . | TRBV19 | TGTGCCAGTAGTAGGGGACCACAAACAAATACGCAGTATTTT | CASSRGPQTNTQYF
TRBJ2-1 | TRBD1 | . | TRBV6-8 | TGTGCCAGCAGTTCAAGGACAGGGGTTTACAATGAGCAGTTCTTC | CASSSRTGVYNEQFF
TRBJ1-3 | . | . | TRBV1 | TGCGCCAGCAGCTCAACAGGAGTCACAGGGAGGAGGGAGGATAACACCATATATTTT | CASSSTGVTGRREDNTIYF
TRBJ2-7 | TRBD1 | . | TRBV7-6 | TGTGCCAGCAGCTTAATCACCCTGACAGGGGCCTCCTACGAGCAGTACTTC | CASSLITLTGASYEQYF
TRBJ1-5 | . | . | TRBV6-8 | TGTGCCAGCAGTCCGGGCCCCGGGTTTTACAATCAGCCCCAGCATTTT | CASSPGPGFYNQPQHF
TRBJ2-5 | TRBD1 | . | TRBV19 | TGTGCCACCTCGTGGGGGACAGGGGTTAGTTCAGAGACCCAGTACTTC | CATSWGTGVSSETQYF
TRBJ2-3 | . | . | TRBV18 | TGTGCCAGCTCACCCGTCCAGCGGACCAGCACAGATACGCAGTATTTT | CASSPVQRTSTDTQYF
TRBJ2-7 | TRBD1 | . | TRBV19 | TGTGCCAGTAGTATAGGGACAGGGGCAAGACGGCAGTACTTC | CASSIGTGARRQYF
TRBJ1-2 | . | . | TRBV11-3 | TGTGCCAGCAGCCGAGGAAGGGCGAGAGAGTATGGCTACACCTTC | CASSRGRAREYGYTF
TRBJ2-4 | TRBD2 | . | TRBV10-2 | TGCGCCAGCAGACCCGGACTAGCGGGGGGCCTAGCCAAAAACATTCAGTACTTC | CASRPGLAGGLAKNIQYF
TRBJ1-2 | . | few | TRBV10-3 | TGTGCCATCAGTGAGGGTACAGGGGGCTACACCTTC | CAISEGTGGYTF
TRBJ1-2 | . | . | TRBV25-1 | TGTGCCAGCGGGACACAGGGTCTAGACTATGGCTACACCTTC | CASGTQGLDYGYTF
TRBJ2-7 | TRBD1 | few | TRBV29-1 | TGCAGCGTTGGGACAGGGGAAGGCTACGAGCAGTACTTC | CSVGTGEGYEQYF
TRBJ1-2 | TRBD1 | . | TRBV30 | TGTGCCTGGACCCGCCGGGACAGGGGCGGCTATGGCTACACCTTC | CAWTRRDRGGYGYTF
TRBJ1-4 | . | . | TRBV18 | TGTGCCAGCTCACCAGGGGCAGCACCTAATGAAAAACTGTTTTTT | CASSPGAAPNEKLFF
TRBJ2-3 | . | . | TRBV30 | TGTGCCTGGAGTGGGACAGATACGCAGTATTTT | CAWSGTDTQYF
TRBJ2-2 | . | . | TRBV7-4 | TGTGCCAGCAGCCCCGACTACACCGGGGAGCTGTTTTTT | CASSPDYTGELFF
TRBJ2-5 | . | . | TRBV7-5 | TGTGCCAGCAGTTCCCGACTAGCCCAAGAGACCCAGTACTTC | CASSSRLAQETQYF
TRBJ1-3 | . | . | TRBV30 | TGTGCCTGGGATACAGGGCCCCGAAACACCATATATTTT | CAWDTGPRNTIYF
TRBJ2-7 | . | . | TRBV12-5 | TGTGCCAGCATCGCCCGGCAGGGGGGCGAGCAGTACTTC | CASIARQGGEQYF
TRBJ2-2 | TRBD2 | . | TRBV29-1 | TGCAGCGCCCTAAGGGGACTAAGCGGGTCCGGGGAGCTGTTTTTT | CSALRGLSGSGELFF
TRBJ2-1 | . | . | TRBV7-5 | TGTGCCAGCAGCTCTCGAGACAGGGGGTCCTACAATGAGCAGTTCTTC | CASSSRDRGSYNEQFF
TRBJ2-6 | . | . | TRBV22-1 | TGTCCTGGGAGAGCGGACCGCGAACAAAGTCGGGCCAACGTCCTGACTTTC | CPGRADREQSRANVLTF
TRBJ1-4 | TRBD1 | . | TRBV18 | TGTGCCAGCTCACTTCTATCCGGGACAGAGAATGAAAAACTGTTTTTT | CASSLLSGTENEKLFF
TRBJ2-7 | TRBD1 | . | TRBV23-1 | TGCGCCAGCAGCCGCGGGACAGGGATTATTGGAGAGACCTACGAGCAGTACTTC | CASSRGTGIIGETYEQYF
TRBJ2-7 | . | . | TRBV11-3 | TGTGCCAGCAGCTATTACGGGACTCCGACCTACGAGCAGTACTTC | CASSYYGTPTYEQYF
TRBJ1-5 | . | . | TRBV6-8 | TGTGCCAGCAGCCGCGGGAGCAATCAGCCCCAGCATTTT | CASSRGSNQPQHF
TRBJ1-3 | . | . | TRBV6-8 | TGTGCCAGCAGACAGAGGGGAAAGATCTCTGGAAACACCATATATTTT | CASRQRGKISGNTIYF
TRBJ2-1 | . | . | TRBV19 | TGTGCCACCGAACAGGGAACCAGCTCCTACAATGAGCAGTTCTTC | CATEQGTSSYNEQFF
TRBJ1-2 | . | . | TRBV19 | TGTGCCAGTAGTATGTACGGAGAAGCTAACTATGACTACACCTTC | CASSMYGEANYDYTF
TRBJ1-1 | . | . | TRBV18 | TGTGCCAGCTCACCATCGGGGGGGACTGAAGCTTTCTTT | CASSPSGGTEAFF
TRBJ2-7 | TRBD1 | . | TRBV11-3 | TGTGCCAGCAGCGTAACAGGGGCCCAGGGAGAGCAGTACTTC | CASSVTGAQGEQYF
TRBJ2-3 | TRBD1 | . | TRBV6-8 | TGTGCCAGCAGTCTCACAGGGGGCGCGAGGGATACGCAGTATTTT | CASSLTGGARDTQYF
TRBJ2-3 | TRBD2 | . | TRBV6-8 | TGTGCCAGCAGTTCCTCCGCCGGGGGGGGTGCAGATACGCAGTATTTT | CASSSSAGGGADTQYF
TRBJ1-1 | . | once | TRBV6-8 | TGTGCCAGCAGTTACAACCAAAACACTGAAGCTTTCTTT | CASSYNQNTEAFF
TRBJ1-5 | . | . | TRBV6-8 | TGTGCCAGCAACCAGTGGGTGCAGCCCCAGCATTTT | CASNQWVQPQHF
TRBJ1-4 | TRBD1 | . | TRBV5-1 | TGCGCCAGCAGCCCGACAGGGATTAGTGAAAAACTGTTTTTT | CASSPTGISEKLFF
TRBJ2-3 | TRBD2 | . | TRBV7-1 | TGTGCCAGCAGCACTCGACTAGCGGGGGGTGGTACAGATACGCAGTATTTT | CASSTRLAGGGTDTQYF
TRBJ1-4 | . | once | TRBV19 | TGTGCCAGTAGTGCCCGGACAGCAACTAATGAAAAACTGTTTTTT | CASSARTATNEKLFF
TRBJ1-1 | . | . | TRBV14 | TGTGCCAGCAGCCCCCTGGGGACCCTCCAAACTGAAGCTTTCTTT | CASSPLGTLQTEAFF
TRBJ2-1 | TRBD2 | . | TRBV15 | TGTGCCACCTCCCACGGCGGGGGGGAGGAGGACCAGTTCTTC | CATSHGGGEEDQFF
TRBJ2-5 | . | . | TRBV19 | TGTGCCAGTAGTGAGGTTACTCAAGAGACCCAGTACTTC | CASSEVTQETQYF
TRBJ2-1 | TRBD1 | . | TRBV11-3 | TGTGCCAGCAGCTTAGTGGCCGGGACAGGGCCGAACAATGAGCAGTTCTTC | CASSLVAGTGPNNEQFF
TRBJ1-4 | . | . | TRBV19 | TGTGCCAGTAGTATCGCGTCGGCGGAAGGGACATGGGAAAAACTGTTTTTT | CASSIASAEGTWEKLFF
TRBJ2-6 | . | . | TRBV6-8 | TGTGCCAGCAGCGACTACGCTTCTGGGGCCAACGTCCTGACTTTC | CASSDYASGANVLTF
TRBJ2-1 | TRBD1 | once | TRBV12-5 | TGTGCTAGTAGACCGAGACAGGGAGCCTACAATGAGCAGTTCTTC | CASRPRQGAYNEQFF
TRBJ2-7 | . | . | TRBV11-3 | TGTGCCAGCAGCTTAGATACATCCCTCGCGGGGCAGTACTTC | CASSLDTSLAGQYF
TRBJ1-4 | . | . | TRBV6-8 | TGTGCCAGCAGTTACGGGAGACTTAATGAAAAACTGTTTTTT | CASSYGRLNEKLFF
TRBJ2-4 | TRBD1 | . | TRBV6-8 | TGTGCCAGCAGTTCTGGGACAGGGCGGGTAAACATTCAGTACTTC | CASSSGTGRVNIQYF
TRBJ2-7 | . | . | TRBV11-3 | TGTGCCAGCAGCTTGGATCGGCCTACCTCCTACGAGCAGTACTTC | CASSLDRPTSYEQYF
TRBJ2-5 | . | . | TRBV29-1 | TGCAGCGTTGGGTCAGGCCGAGAGACCCAGTACTTC | CSVGSGRETQYF
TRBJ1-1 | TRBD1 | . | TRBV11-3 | TGTGCCAGCACCACTCACCTCGGACAGGCTGAAGCTTTCTTT | CASTTHLGQAEAFF
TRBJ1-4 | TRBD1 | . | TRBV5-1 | TGCGCCAGCAGCTTATACAGGGGAAGGGCCACTAATGAAAAACTGTTTTTT | CASSLYRGRATNEKLFF